The 27 T cell receptor beta chains reported below all come from one sample, sequenced in a study of shared clonotypes between healthy human individuals. The repertoire was sequenced with immunoSEQ multiplex PCR; TCRdb's copy has only in-frame clones and lacks some. The table includes 850,000 to 1,200,000 clones, 65% to 75% detected once. Sequencing was done on a sample of memory CD4+ T cells sorted from blood. Specified subset: CD45RA-negative fraction. Source of these receptors: a young man in good health.

This chain links TRBV5-1 with TRBJ2-5, with TRBD1 identical over 9 bases. CDR3 size: 15 residues. Germline V CDR1 and CDR2: SGHRS, YFSETQ. J was trimmed by 5 bases and V by 3 bases; bases with no gene match: 8. The CDR3 is CASSSNTGGLETQYF. CDR3 bases: TGCGCCAGCAGCTCGAACACAGGGGGCCTGGAGACCCAGTACTTC.

CDR3 nucleotides: TGCAGCGTTGAAGAAGGATTTGAGCAGTACTTC. Its translation is CSVEEGFEQYF. The chain employs TRBV29-1 and TRBJ2-7; D uncertain. The germline V gene encodes CDR1 SQVTM and CDR2 ANQGSEA. The CDR3 consists of 11 residues. Between the trimmed V and J ends, which lost 0 bases and 7 bases, there was a span of 7 bases.

The chain combines TRBV19 with TRBJ2-2; TRBD1 matches at 7 bases. Germline trimming cut 5 bases from V and 0 bases from J; bases unmatched to any gene: 3. Germline CDR1 reads LNHDA; CDR2 reads SQIVND (reference sequence). The CDR3 extends over 15 amino acids. CDR3 region: CASSEQGSNTGELFF. CDR3 bases: TGTGCCAGTAGTGAACAGGGGTCGAACACCGGGGAGCTGTTTTTT.

The chain employs TRBV25-1 and TRBJ2-5; D may correspond to TRBD1 or TRBD2 (6 bases each). The CDR3 has 14 residues. Germline CDR1 reads MGHDK; CDR2 reads SYGVNS. Deletions cut 0 bases from V and 4 bases from J, with 9 bases between. The CDR3 sequence: CASSEYRGVETQYF. The CDR3 DNA reads as TGTGCCAGCAGTGAATATAGGGGGGTAGAGACCCAGTACTTC.

Of note for this clone: Other DNA sequences within the sample encode an identical CDR3. The rearrangement uses TRBV11-2 and TRBJ2-3; either TRBD1 or TRBD2 may supply D (5 bases each). V was cut by 1 base and J by 6 bases, with 5 bases left in between. Germline V lookup: CDR1 SGHAT, CDR2 FQNNGV. This CDR3 has 12 amino acids. CDR3 residues: CASSLGGDTQYF. Here the CDR3 DNA reads TGTGCCAGCAGCTTAGGGGGGGATACGCAGTATTTT.

This clone was detected many times. The rearrangement joins TRBV9 to TRBJ1-1, with TRBD1 matching over 12 bases. From germline, CDR1 is SGDLS and CDR2 YYNGEE. Germline trimming cut 3 bases from V and 5 bases from J; bases unmatched to any gene: 11. This CDR3 region has 17 residues. The CDR3 loop reads CASSESGTGGGKTEAFF. The CDR3 nucleotides are TGTGCCAGCAGCGAATCCGGGACAGGGGGCGGAAAAACTGAAGCTTTCTTT.

The chain carries TRBV28 and TRBJ2-3; D is unclear. The V end lost 3 bases, the J end lost 5 bases, and 15 bases lay between the germline ends. Germline CDR1 and CDR2: MDHEN and SYDVKM. The CDR3 extends over 15 amino acids. For the CDR3, the DNA is TGTGCCAGCAGTTTTCCTCAAACCGGTCTAGATACGCAGTATTTT. The encoded protein is CASSFPQTGLDTQYF.

The chain is built from TRBV25-1 and TRBJ1-6, with TRBD1 matching over 9 bases. V was pared by 8 bases and J by 7 bases, with 6 bases of the junction left unmatched. Germline V gives CDR1 MGHDK, CDR2 SYGVNS. CDR3 size: 14 residues. This chain's CDR3 is CASLGTGKNSPLHF. For the CDR3, the DNA is TGTGCCAGCCTAGGGACAGGGAAAAATTCACCCCTCCACTTT.

This clone showed up just a few times. Mismatch with germline at one junction end may stem from a read error. The V gene is TRBV5-1, the J gene TRBJ2-7, with 8 bases lining up with TRBD1. This CDR3 region has 14 residues. From germline, CDR1 is SGHRS and CDR2 YFSETQ. The CDR3 reads CASGQAGGSHEQYF. CDR3 DNA sequence: TGCGCCAGCGGCCAAGCAGGGGGCTCCCACGAGCAGTACTTC.

The chain has TRBV5-1 and TRBJ2-3; no clear D. Between the trimmed V and J ends, which lost 0 bases and 1 base, there was a span of 9 bases. This CDR3 spans 15 amino acids. Germline CDR1 SGHRS, CDR2 YFSETQ. The CDR3 reads CASSLEGLGTDTQYF. The CDR3 nucleotides read TGCGCCAGCAGCTTGGAGGGCCTAGGCACAGATACGCAGTATTTT.

The table lists this clone with a few counts. The V gene is TRBV27, the J gene TRBJ1-6; 11 bases line up with TRBD1. CDR1 and CDR2 (germline): MNHEY, SMNVEV (reference sequence). V dropped 2 bases and J dropped 10; count of bases not matched to a gene: 7. There are 16 residues in the CDR3. The CDR3 region is CASSLGQGAFRSPLHF. The CDR3 DNA sequence: TGTGCCAGCAGTTTAGGACAGGGGGCCTTTCGATCACCCCTCCACTTT.

This clone is a singleton in its sample. The chain uses TRBV7-2 and TRBJ1-1, with D uncertain. This CDR3 comprises 13 residues. Trimming pared 5 bases from V and 2 bases from J, leaving 9 bases between. CDR1 SGHTA and CDR2 FQGNSA come from the germline V gene. CDR3: CASSTRINTEAFF. For the CDR3, the DNA is TGTGCCAGCAGCACGCGGATCAACACTGAAGCTTTCTTT. Complete variable domain (other parts from reference TRBV7-2 and TRBJ1-1): GAGVSQSPSNKVTEKGKDVELRCDPISGHTALYWYRQSLGQGLEFLIYFQGNSAPDKSGLPSDRFSAERTGGSVSTLTIQRTQQEDSAVYLCASSTRINTEAFFGQGTRLTVV.

The genes are TRBV12-1 and TRBJ1-2; TRBD1 is the table's D call, not checked against the DNA. TRBV12-1 is given as a pseudogene. This CDR3 is built from 15 residues. CDR3 bases: TGTGCCAGCAGCTTCCCCCAAGACAGGGGCGGTGGCTACACCTTC. It encodes CASSFPQDRGGGYTF.

This chain uses TRBV6-5 with TRBJ1-2; D gene unclear. Germline CDR1 MNHEY, CDR2 SVGAGI. V shed 0 bases and J shed 7 bases, with 12 bases lying between them. The CDR3 extends over 14 amino acids. Written as DNA, the CDR3 is TGTGCCAGCAGTTACTCGAGAGTGGCGGCTGGCTACACCTTC. Protein product: CASSYSRVAAGYTF.

CDR3 amino acids: CASSGTRSSYEQYF. The CDR3 DNA is TGTGCCAGTAGCGGTACCCGTAGCTCCTACGAGCAGTACTTC. The rearrangement uses TRBV19 and TRBJ2-7; D is uncertain. Trimming shortened V by 6 bases and J by 0 bases, and 12 bases separated the two germline ends. The CDR3 covers 14 residues. Germline V CDR1 and CDR2: LNHDA, SQIVND (reference sequence).

Of note for this clone: Other DNA sequences in this specimen translate into the identical CDR3. The V call is TRBV30, the J call TRBJ2-7; D perhaps matches TRBD2 (5 bases). Germline V gene sequence: CDR1 GTSNPN, CDR2 SVGIG (reference sequence). The CDR3 extends over 11 amino acids. Trimming shortened V by 0 bases and J by 6 bases, and 6 bases separated the two germline ends. CDR3 protein: CAWSVRGEQYF. CDR3 DNA sequence: TGTGCCTGGAGTGTACGGGGCGAGCAGTACTTC.

The chain employs TRBV21-1 and TRBJ2-4. TRBV21-1 is described as a pseudogene. CDR3 length: 15 residues. The CDR3 DNA reads TGTGCCAGCAGCAAAGATTGTGGAGCCAAAAACATTCAGTACTTC. Protein: CASSKDCGAKNIQYF.

This chain connects TRBV30 to TRBJ2-7, with D possibly being TRBD2 (5 bases). The germline gives CDR1 GTSNPN, CDR2 SVGIG (reference sequence). Trimming took off 4 bases at V and 7 bases at J, with 17 bases between the two ends. The CDR3 sequence is 13 residues long. The chain's CDR3 is CAWTSQEVGEQYF. The DNA for the CDR3 is TGTGCCTGGACCTCCCAGGAGGTGGGGGAGCAGTACTTC.

The sample holds one count of this clone. Other DNA sequences in the same sample also yield this CDR3. The chain has TRBV5-1 and TRBJ2-5; TRBD1 aligns across 9 bases. The junction had 2 bases not matched to a gene; V was cut back by 1 base and J by 4 bases. Germline V gene sequence: CDR1 SGHRS, CDR2 YFSETQ. The CDR3 has 14 amino acids. CDR3 nucleotide sequence: TGCGCCAGCAGCTTGTCGGGACAGGGAGAGACCCAGTACTTC. As protein: CASSLSGQGETQYF. The entire variable domain, with the rest obtained from reference TRBV5-1 and TRBJ2-5, is as follows: KAGVTQTPRYLIKTRGQQVTLSCSPISGHRSVSWYQQTPGQGLQFLFEYFSETQRNKGNFPGRFSGRQFSNSRSEMNVSTLELGDSALYLCASSLSGQGETQYFGPGTRLLVL.

This clone was picked up one time. This sequence joins TRBV2 and TRBJ2-1, with a weak D call TRBD2 (6 bases). Trimming took off 6 bases at V and 0 bases at J, with 12 bases between the two ends. The CDR3 runs 15 residues. The germline gives CDR1 SNHLY, CDR2 FYNNEI. The CDR3 DNA reads as TGTGCCAGCAGCCGGACTATTTCCTCCTACAATGAGCAGTTCTTC. Protein sequence: CASSRTISSYNEQFF.

Only a few counts were recorded for this clone. The V call is TRBV15, the J call TRBJ1-2, with D perhaps TRBD1 (6 bases). Trimming shortened V by 1 base and J by 7 bases, and 13 bases separated the two germline ends. The V gene's germline CDR1 is LNHNV and CDR2 YYDKDF (reference sequence). The CDR3 has 14 residues. The CDR3 reads CATSRGGATAGYTF. The CDR3 DNA reads TGTGCCACCAGCAGAGGGGGGGCGACCGCTGGCTACACCTTC.

The V call is TRBV7-8, the J call TRBJ1-2; maybe TRBD1 (6 bases). The CDR3 has 14 amino acids. The germline gives CDR1 SGHVS, CDR2 FQNEAQ. V was clipped by 4 bases and J by 0 bases, with 9 bases between them. CDR3 residues: CASSSGHPNYGYTF. Written as DNA, the CDR3 is TGTGCCAGCAGCTCGGGACACCCTAACTATGGCTACACCTTC.

V gene TRBV7-2 combines with J gene TRBJ1-6; weak D call: TRBD1 (5 bases). This CDR3 region has 16 residues. Trimming took off 1 base at V and 9 bases at J, with 16 bases between the two ends. Germline V gene lookup returns CDR1 SGHTA and CDR2 FQGNSA. CDR3 DNA sequence: TGTGCCAGCAGCTTAGTATCCAGGGTTGGAAGTTCACCCCTCCACTTT. Amino acids: CASSLVSRVGSSPLHF. Full variable domain (missing parts from reference TRBV7-2 and TRBJ1-6): GAGVSQSPSNKVTEKGKDVELRCDPISGHTALYWYRQSLGQGLEFLIYFQGNSAPDKSGLPSDRFSAERTGGSVSTLTIQRTQQEDSAVYLCASSLVSRVGSSPLHFGNGTRLTVT.

Details on this clone: This same CDR3 is encoded by further DNA sequences in the sample. The rearrangement joins TRBV28 to TRBJ1-2; D may be TRBD1 (6 bases). The CDR3 spans 12 residues. Trimming removed 5 bases from V and 8 bases from J, with 12 bases in between. The germline gives CDR1 MDHEN, CDR2 SYDVKM. CDR3 residues: CASSLTGSGYTF. The DNA for the CDR3 is TGTGCCAGCAGTCTTACAGGGAGCGGCTACACCTTC.

As regards this clone: Additional DNA sequences in this sample encode the identical CDR3. This sequence joins TRBV4-3 and TRBJ1-1; D gene ambiguous. Between the trimmed V and J ends, which lost 0 bases and 1 base, there was a span of 9 bases. The CDR3 runs to 15 residues. Germline V gene sequence: CDR1 LGHNA, CDR2 YSLEER. In DNA form, the CDR3 reads TGCGCCAGCAGCCAAGATCCAGGTCGGAACACTGAAGCTTTCTTT. Translation: CASSQDPGRNTEAFF.

This clone was recorded once. J is TRBJ1-6 and V is TRBV5-4, with TRBD1 identical over 7 bases. Germline CDR1 reads SGHNT; CDR2 reads YYREEE (reference sequence). The CDR3 totals 15 residues. J lost 11 bases, V lost 1 base, and 9 bases had no gene match. CDR3 protein: CASSLLGGSGAPLHF. The CDR3 DNA follows: TGTGCCAGCAGCTTGTTAGGGGGCTCCGGGGCACCCCTCCACTTT.

This clone was observed a single time. The V and J genes are TRBV6-5 and TRBJ1-3, with D maybe TRBD1 (6 bases). V shed 6 bases and J shed 0 bases, with 12 bases lying between them. This CDR3 has 15 amino acids. Per the germline V gene, CDR1 is MNHEY and CDR2 is SVGAGI. Here the CDR3 DNA reads TGTGCCAGCAGGGACGGACAGACCTCTGGAAACACCATATATTTT. It specifies CASRDGQTSGNTIYF.